The 3 T cell receptor beta chains below all came from one sample that was sequenced in a study of CD8 T cells in ankylosing spondylitis. TCRdb reanalysed the 5' RACE reads using MiXCR and keeps one entry per CDR3 protein. The top ten hold about 3.8% of the sample, which has under 150,000 distinct CDR3 sequences, approximately 10% seen once. The specimen sequenced was blood, either unsorted or a sorted T cell fraction (not recorded which). All receptors come from a female donor with ankylosing spondylitis or in good health (not recorded which).

This clonotype was seen repeatedly, ten times or more. This chain joins TRBV6-2 or TRBV6-3 and TRBJ2-1; 7 bases fit TRBD1. This CDR3 is 13 amino acids long. Germline CDR1 reads MNHEY; CDR2 reads SVGEGT. V shed 6 bases, J shed 10 bases, and the junction held 9 bases outside the gene matches. The CDR3 sequence: CASSRTGAVEQFF. The CDR3 DNA sequence: TGTGCCAGCAGCCGCACAGGGGCCGTGGAGCAGTTCTTC.

There are many counts of this clonotype. This chain uses TRBV20-1 with TRBJ1-5; a weak D match, TRBD1 (5 bases). CDR1 is DFQATT and CDR2 is SNEGSKA in the germline V gene (reference sequence). Trimming took 5 bases from V and 1 from J, leaving 9 bases between them. This CDR3 is built from 13 residues. The CDR3 loop reads CSALGQSNQPQHF. The DNA for the CDR3 is TGCAGTGCTTTGGGGCAAAGCAATCAGCCCCAGCATTTT.

As to this clonotype: This may stem from a read error, because a much larger clone lies one nucleotide away. This sequence joins TRBV3-1 and TRBJ2-3; weak D call: TRBD1 (6 bases). This CDR3 contains 13 residues. Trimming removed 1 base from V and 5 bases from J, with 7 bases in between. Germline V gene sequence: CDR1 LGHDT, CDR2 YNNKEL (reference sequence). This CDR3 is CASSQAGQDTQYF. The CDR3 DNA sequence: TGTGCCAGCAGCCAAGCGGGACAAGATACGCAGTATTTT.